Here is one TCR beta chain with its context. Only in-frame clones appear in the TCRdb table, and some are missing; sequencing was by immunoSEQ multiplex PCR. Among more than 6,500 clones listed, around 91% were seen once. This entry comes from a study of blood T cell repertoires in COVID-19. Study as a whole: The United States, Italy and Spain were the sources of the acute and convalescent COVID-19 samples.

V lost 4 bases and J lost 4, with 7 bases in between. The CDR3 extends over 12 amino acids. Germline V gives CDR1 SGHDN, CDR2 FVKESK. This clonotype was obtained from an older man with active COVID-19. This chain links TRBV14 with TRBJ2-5, with D hard to call. The specimen was peripheral blood. CDR3 coding DNA: TGTGCCAGCAGCCCCTTCTCAGAGACCCAGTACTTC. The encoded protein is CASSPFSETQYF.